The rows below give T cell receptor beta chains drawn from one sample of a study of cytomegalovirus exposure and HLA in healthy donors. Here immunoSEQ multiplex PCR was the method, and the copy in TCRdb shows in-frame clones only, minus some. The sample has more than 130,000 clones, roughly 80% seen once. Sequenced input: PBMCs. Every receptor here comes from a male donor in good health and CMV-seronegative. Both conserved end residues are part of each CDR3. A D gene is named only where the DNA matches it firmly.

d_gene	v_gene	j_gene	CDR3aa
NA	TRBV5-1	TRBJ1-1	CASSLGTGVLNTEAFF
NA	TRBV27	TRBJ1-3	CASSSPGNTIYF
NA	TRBV4-1	TRBJ2-2	CASSQGRRTSDTGELFF
TRBD1	TRBV4-3	TRBJ1-2	CASSQDRGPHYGYTF
NA	TRBV2	TRBJ2-1	CASSEEAPTYNEQFF
NA	TRBV7-9	TRBJ2-6	CASSSPRGAPIAGANVLTF
NA	TRBV6-5	TRBJ1-5	CASSYSNRGQPQHF
NA	TRBV5-1	TRBJ2-5	CASSLGAGGETQYF
NA	TRBV5-1	TRBJ1-1	CASSLQDNTEAFF
TRBD1	TRBV7-2	TRBJ2-7	CASSWTGISYEQYF
NA	TRBV19	TRBJ1-2	CASTPGDYGYTF
NA	TRBV5-6	TRBJ2-7	CASRPGTTTYEQYF
TRBD1	TRBV5-1	TRBJ1-6	CASSFDGPGTGHSPLHF
NA	TRBV4-1	TRBJ1-2	CASSPHGGLSNYGYTF
NA	TRBV9	TRBJ2-5	CASSVDLLGTQYF